This T cell receptor (beta chain) was documented in a study of T cell repertoires in cytomegalovirus infection. For the study at large: Recently identified HLA-C-restricted CMV epitopes were used, and well-studied HLA-B-restricted CMV epitopes were used as well.

About this clonotype: Its matching antigen is unknown.

Via MiXCR, TCRdb re-called the reads, giving one row per CDR3 protein. Of about 480,000 distinct CDR3 sequences detected, roughly 34% appear once; the ten largest clones hold around a sixth. The specimen comprised cultured PBMCs, sampled from culture after CMV antigen stimulation. The TCR comes from a human donor in good health (CMV status not recorded). Some clones in this sample may be carry-over from other donors' samples.

CDR3 in amino acids: CASSYDHSNQPQHF. CDR3 coding DNA: TGTGCCAGTAGCTATGACCACAGCAATCAGCCCCAGCATTTT. The genes are TRBV19 and TRBJ1-5; no clear D gene. Germline values: CDR1 LNHDA, CDR2 SQIVND (reference sequence). The CDR3 has 14 residues. The ends were cut back, 6 bases at V and 1 base at J, with 10 bases in the middle.